The 19 T cell receptor beta chains reported below all come from one sample, sequenced in a study of shared clonotypes between healthy human individuals. The repertoire was sequenced with immunoSEQ multiplex PCR; TCRdb's copy has only in-frame clones and lacks some. Of millions of clones listed, 90% to 95% are singletons. The specimen sequenced was naive CD4+ T cells from PBMCs. Subset defined: CD45RA+ positively selected. All receptors derive from a man between 18 and 35 years old in good health. Some clones in this sample may be carry-over from other donors' samples.

This sequence joins TRBV28 and TRBJ2-7, with D unresolved. The CDR3 has 14 residues. Germline V gene lookup returns CDR1 MDHEN and CDR2 SYDVKM. Trimming shortened V by 6 bases and J by 6 bases, and 18 bases separated the two germline ends. The CDR3 DNA follows: TGTGCCAGCAGGATCCGCCCTAAGCGAAGCGAGCAGTACTTC. Residues: CASRIRPKRSEQYF.

V usage is TRBV2 and J usage is TRBJ2-1; TRBD2 is a possible D gene (6 bases). The germline V and J ends were trimmed by 7 bases and 5 bases, with 18 bases remaining between them. Per germline, CDR1 SNHLY and CDR2 FYNNEI. This CDR3 is 15 amino acids long. The CDR3 coding sequence is TGTGCCAGCACTACCCAGGGACTTGGGAACAATGAGCAGTTCTTC. It translates to CASTTQGLGNNEQFF.

V usage is TRBV19 and J usage is TRBJ2-2; 13 bases agree with TRBD2. Germline V gene sequence: CDR1 LNHDA, CDR2 SQIVND (reference sequence). CDR3 length: 18 residues. Germline trimming cut 3 bases from V and 5 bases from J; bases unmatched to any gene: 9. The CDR3 nucleotides read TGTGCCAGTAGTATGCCCGGACTAGCGGGAGTCTTGACCGGGGAGCTGTTTTTT. It codes for CASSMPGLAGVLTGELFF.

The rearrangement links TRBV29-1 to TRBJ2-7, with a tentative D call TRBD1 (5 bases). Germline lookup yields CDR1 SQVTM and CDR2 ANQGSEA. The CDR3 sequence is 13 residues long. The V end lost 4 bases, the J end lost 6 bases, and 16 bases lay between the germline ends. The CDR3 region is CSVATTGSGEQYF. The CDR3 nucleotides are TGCAGCGTTGCCACAACAGGCTCGGGCGAGCAGTACTTC.

A single count supports this clone. This chain links TRBV5-4 with TRBJ1-1, with D possibly being TRBD1 (6 bases). Between the trimmed V and J ends, which lost 2 bases and 5 bases, there was a span of 16 bases. This CDR3 is built from 15 residues. Per germline, CDR1 SGHNT and CDR2 YYREEE (reference sequence). The CDR3 spells CASSLGGPKPTEAFF. For the CDR3, the DNA is TGTGCCAGCAGCTTAGGGGGTCCCAAGCCGACTGAAGCTTTCTTT.

The chain has TRBV5-1 and TRBJ2-1, with D possibly being TRBD2 (5 bases). The CDR3 loop spans 12 amino acids. CDR1 is SGHRS, CDR2 YFSETQ, per germline. V was pared by 8 bases and J by 4 bases, with 10 bases between. CDR3 nucleotide sequence: TGCGCCAGTGGACTTGGATACAATGAGCAGTTCTTC. Residues: CASGLGYNEQFF.

The genes are TRBV18 and TRBJ2-7; 7 bases agree with TRBD1. The germline V gene encodes CDR1 KGHSH and CDR2 LQKENI. J gave up 6 bases and V 2 bases, and 7 bases lay outside the gene matches. CDR3 length equals 14 residues. The CDR3 sequence: CASSPLGQQGEQYF. The DNA of the CDR3 is TGTGCCAGCTCACCATTGGGACAGCAGGGCGAGCAGTACTTC.

The chain recombines TRBV30 with TRBJ2-7; maybe TRBD1 (5 bases). This CDR3 is built from 12 residues. CDR1 and CDR2 (germline): GTSNPN, SVGIG (reference sequence). Trimming removed 8 bases from V and 5 bases from J, with 16 bases in between. The CDR3 coding sequence is TGTGCCAGAAAGGGGAAAGTCGACGAGCAGTACTTC. It translates to CARKGKVDEQYF.

The rearrangement links TRBV5-1 to TRBJ2-3, with 8 nucleotides matching TRBD2. CDR1 and CDR2 (germline): SGHRS, YFSETQ. V gave up 4 bases and J gave up 5 bases; unmatched junction bases: 15. CDR3 length equals 17 residues. Here the CDR3 DNA reads TGCGCCAGCAGCCTTGATGGTTCCAGCGGGAGTAGAGATACGCAGTATTTT. It yields the protein CASSLDGSSGSRDTQYF. Variable domain in full (rest from reference TRBV5-1 and TRBJ2-3): KAGVTQTPRYLIKTRGQQVTLSCSPISGHRSVSWYQQTPGQGLQFLFEYFSETQRNKGNFPGRFSGRQFSNSRSEMNVSTLELGDSALYLCASSLDGSSGSRDTQYFGPGTRLTVL.

The rearrangement joins TRBV27 to TRBJ1-2; D remains unclear. The length of the CDR3 is 15 residues. Trimming took 3 bases from V and 2 from J, leaving 13 bases between them. CDR1 is MNHEY and CDR2 is SMNVEV in the germline V gene (reference sequence). CDR3 sequence (DNA): TGTGCCAGCAGTTTTTTAGATTCCTTAAACTATGGCTACACCTTC. Residues: CASSFLDSLNYGYTF.

Points on this clone: At the DNA level, this CDR3 is encoded by other sequences in the same sample as well. This sequence joins TRBV28 and TRBJ2-7; D is unclear. With 3 bases removed from V and 4 bases from J, the gap between germline ends came to 7 bases. Germline CDR1 and CDR2: MDHEN and SYDVKM. The CDR3 extends over 12 amino acids. In DNA, the CDR3 is TGTGCCAGCAGTTTGTTAGGATACGAGCAGTACTTC. As protein: CASSLLGYEQYF.

This clone was found once. The junction differs from germline at one of its ends, possibly a read error. At the DNA level, this CDR3 is encoded by other sequences in the same sample as well. The chain joins TRBV18 to TRBJ2-5; 7 bases align to TRBD1. The CDR3 spans 13 residues. The germline gives CDR1 KGHSH, CDR2 LQKENI. The CDR3 DNA reads as TGTGCCAGCTCCCCACAGGGGCAAGAGACCCAGTACTTC. Amino acids: CASSPQGQETQYF.

The chain uses TRBV30 and TRBJ1-5; TRBD1 aligns across 7 bases. V lost 1 base to trimming and J lost 5 bases; unmatched junction nucleotides: 8. The V gene's germline CDR1 is GTSNPN and CDR2 SVGIG (reference sequence). The CDR3 sequence is 15 residues long. The DNA for the CDR3 is TGTGCCTGGAGTGGGGCTTGGACAGGAGATCAGCCCCAGCATTTT. This gives the protein CAWSGAWTGDQPQHF. The complete variable domain, with remaining parts taken from reference TRBV30 and TRBJ1-5, reads SQTIHQWPATLVQPVGSPLSLECTVEGTSNPNLYWYRQAAGRGLQLLFYSVGIGQISSEVPQNLSASRPQDRQFILSSKKLLLSDSGFYLCAWSGAWTGDQPQHFGDGTRLSIL.

The sample holds one count of this clone. V and J are TRBV6-1 and TRBJ2-5; D perhaps matches TRBD2 (7 bases). V was pared by 8 bases and J by 1 base, with 14 bases between. The CDR3 totals 14 residues. In germline, CDR1 is MNHNS, CDR2 SASEGT. CDR3 DNA: TGTGCCAGCGGGGGAGGGGGGTCCCAAGAGACCCAGTACTTC. This encodes CASGGGGSQETQYF.

The rearrangement links TRBV30 to TRBJ1-1; a possible D gene is TRBD1 (6 bases). The germline V gene has CDR1 GTSNPN and CDR2 SVGIG (reference sequence). This CDR3 has 16 residues. V was trimmed by 0 bases and J by 1 base, leaving 15 bases between them. Here the CDR3 reads CAWSVRGGRWNTEAFF. The DNA of the CDR3 is TGTGCCTGGAGTGTACGAGGGGGACGTTGGAACACTGAAGCTTTCTTT.

The chain employs TRBV2 and TRBJ2-7; 11 bases are a match to TRBD2. The CDR3 loop spans 15 amino acids. CDR1 is SNHLY, CDR2 FYNNEI, per germline. Trimming cost V 0 bases and J 5 bases; bases outside gene matches: 3. CDR3 in amino acids: CASSEAGTSGNEQYF. The CDR3 DNA reads TGTGCCAGCAGTGAAGCGGGGACTAGCGGTAACGAGCAGTACTTC.

Points on this clone: Other DNA sequences in this specimen translate into the identical CDR3. The V call is TRBV7-9, the J call TRBJ1-2; D ambiguous. V lost 1 base, J lost 3 bases, and 6 bases lay in between. In germline, CDR1 is SEHNR, CDR2 FQNEAQ (reference sequence). The CDR3 totals 13 residues. CDR3 loop: CASSLGQDYGYTF. DNA for the CDR3: TGTGCCAGCAGCTTAGGGCAGGACTATGGCTACACCTTC. The full variable domain, completed using reference TRBV7-9 and TRBJ1-2, is DTGVSQNPRHKITKRGQNVTFRCDPISEHNRLYWYRQTLGQGPEFLTYFQNEAQLEKSRLLSDRFSAERPKGSFSTLEIQRTEQGDSAMYLCASSLGQDYGYTFGSGTRLTVV.

V usage is TRBV6-5 and J usage is TRBJ1-2, with 7 bases that match TRBD1. The CDR3 length is 14 residues. Trimming took 5 bases from V and 2 from J; bases not matched to a gene: 5. Germline V gene sequence: CDR1 MNHEY, CDR2 SVGAGI. The CDR3 region is CASSPRDRNYGYTF. In DNA, the CDR3 is TGTGCCAGCAGTCCCCGGGACAGAAACTATGGCTACACCTTC.

The chain uses TRBV7-9 and TRBJ1-4, with D unresolved. The germline CDR1 and CDR2 sequences are SEHNR and FQNEAQ (reference sequence). The CDR3 is 14 amino acids. The V end lost 5 bases, the J end lost 4 bases, and 11 bases lay between the germline ends. CDR3 DNA: TGTGCCAGCAGCCCGAGGGTCGGTAATGAAAAACTGTTTTTT. This codes for CASSPRVGNEKLFF.